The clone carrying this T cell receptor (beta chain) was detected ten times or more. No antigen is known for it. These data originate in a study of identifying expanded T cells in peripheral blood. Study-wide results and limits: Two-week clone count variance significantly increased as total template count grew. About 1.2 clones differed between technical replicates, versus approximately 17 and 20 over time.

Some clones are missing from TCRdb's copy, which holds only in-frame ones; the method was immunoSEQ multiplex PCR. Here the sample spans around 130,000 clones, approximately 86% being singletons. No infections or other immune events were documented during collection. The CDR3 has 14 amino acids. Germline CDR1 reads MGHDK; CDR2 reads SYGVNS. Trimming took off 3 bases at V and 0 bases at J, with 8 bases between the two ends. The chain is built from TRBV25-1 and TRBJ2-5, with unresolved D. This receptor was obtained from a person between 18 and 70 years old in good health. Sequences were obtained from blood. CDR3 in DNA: TGTGCCAGCAGTGATTCAGGATACCAAGAGACCCAGTACTTC. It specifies CASSDSGYQETQYF.